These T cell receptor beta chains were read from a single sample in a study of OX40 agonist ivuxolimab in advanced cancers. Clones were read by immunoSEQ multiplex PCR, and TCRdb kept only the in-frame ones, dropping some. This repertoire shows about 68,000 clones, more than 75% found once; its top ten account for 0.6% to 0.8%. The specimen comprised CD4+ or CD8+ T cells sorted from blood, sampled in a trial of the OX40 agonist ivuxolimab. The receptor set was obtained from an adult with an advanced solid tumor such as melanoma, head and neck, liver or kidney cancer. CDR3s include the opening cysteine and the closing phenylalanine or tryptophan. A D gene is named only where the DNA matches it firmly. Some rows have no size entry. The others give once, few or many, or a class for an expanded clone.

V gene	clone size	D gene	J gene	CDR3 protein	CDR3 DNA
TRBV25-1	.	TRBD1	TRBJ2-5	CASTGVEQGGGETQYF	TGTGCCAGCACGGGGGTGGAACAGGGGGGTGGAGAGACCCAGTACTTC
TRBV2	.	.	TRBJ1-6	CASSEHRRKNSPLHF	TGTGCCAGCAGTGAACACAGGAGAAAAAATTCACCCCTCCACTTT
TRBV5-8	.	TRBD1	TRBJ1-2	CASSLGTAMDGFGGYTF	TGTGCCAGCAGCCTGGGGACAGCCATGGACGGGTTCGGAGGCTACACCTTC
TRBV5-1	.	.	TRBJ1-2	CASSERAGHHYGYTF	TGCGCCAGCAGCGAAAGGGCGGGACACCACTATGGCTACACCTTC
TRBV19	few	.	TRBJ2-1	CASIWDNEQFF	TGTGCCAGTATTTGGGACAATGAGCAGTTCTTC
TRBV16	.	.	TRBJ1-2	CASSLERAVVGYTF	TGTGCCAGCAGCCTCGAAAGGGCCGTAGTTGGCTACACCTTC
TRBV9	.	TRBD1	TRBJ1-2	CASSASGTGYGYGYTF	TGTGCCAGCAGCGCTTCCGGGACAGGGTACGGCTATGGCTACACCTTC
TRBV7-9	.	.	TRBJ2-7	CASRQMGEQYF	TGTGCCAGCAGGCAGATGGGCGAGCAGTACTTC
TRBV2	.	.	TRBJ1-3	CASSVQGRGNTIYF	TGTGCCAGCAGTGTTCAGGGGAGAGGAAACACCATATATTTT
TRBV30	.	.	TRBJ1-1	CAWSVTRAEDTEAFF	TGTGCCTGGAGTGTAACGAGGGCGGAGGACACTGAAGCTTTCTTT
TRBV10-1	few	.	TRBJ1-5	CASSVPERSSNQPQHF	TGCGCCAGCAGTGTCCCAGAGCGATCTAGCAATCAGCCCCAGCATTTT
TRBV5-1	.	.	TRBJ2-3	CASSDRTDTQYF	TGCGCCAGCAGCGATAGGACAGATACGCAGTATTTT
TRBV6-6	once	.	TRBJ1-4	CASSYGTPNEKLFF	TGTGCCAGCAGCTATGGGACCCCTAATGAAAAACTGTTTTTT
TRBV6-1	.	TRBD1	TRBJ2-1	CASRVTGGNEQFF	TGTGCCAGCAGGGTGACAGGGGGGAATGAGCAGTTCTTC
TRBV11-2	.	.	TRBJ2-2	CASSLGGDIGELFF	TGTGCCAGCAGCTTAGGGGGTGACATCGGGGAGCTGTTTTTT
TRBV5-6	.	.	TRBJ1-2	CASSLGTSYGYTF	TGTGCCAGCAGCTTGGGGACCTCCTATGGCTACACCTTC
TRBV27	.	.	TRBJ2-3	CASSFTWRDTQYF	TGTGCCAGCAGTTTTACTTGGAGAGATACGCAGTATTTT
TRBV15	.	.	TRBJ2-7	CATNLGQGFNEQYF	TGTGCCACCAATCTTGGCCAGGGGTTCAACGAGCAGTACTTC
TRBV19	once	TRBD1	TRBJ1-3	CASSRDSPIFSGNTIYF	TGTGCCAGTAGTAGGGACAGTCCGATTTTCTCTGGAAACACCATATATTTT
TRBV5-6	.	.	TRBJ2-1	CARRDEQFF	TGTGCCAGGAGGGATGAGCAGTTCTTC
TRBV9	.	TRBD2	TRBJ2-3	CASSVGRTSGSTDTQYF	TGTGCCAGCAGCGTAGGAAGGACTAGCGGCAGCACAGATACGCAGTATTTT
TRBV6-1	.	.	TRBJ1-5	CASSELPGNQPQHF	TGTGCCAGCAGTGAACTCCCGGGCAATCAGCCCCAGCATTTT
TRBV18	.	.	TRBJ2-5	CASSPLDSQETQYF	TGTGCCAGCTCACCACTGGACAGCCAAGAGACCCAGTACTTC
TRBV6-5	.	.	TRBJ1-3	CASRIGDGGNTIYF	TGTGCCAGCAGGATCGGGGACGGAGGAAACACCATATATTTT
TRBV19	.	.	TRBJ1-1	CASSASGQGGPEAFF	TGTGCCAGTAGTGCTTCGGGACAAGGCGGCCCTGAAGCTTTCTTT
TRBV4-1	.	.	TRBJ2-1	CASSLYPGRSWNEQFF	TGCGCCAGCAGCCTATATCCAGGGAGGTCGTGGAATGAGCAGTTCTTC
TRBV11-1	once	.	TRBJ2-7	CASSLLQYEQYF	TGTGCCAGCAGCTTACTGCAGTACGAGCAGTACTTC
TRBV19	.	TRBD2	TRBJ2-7	CASSLTSVAYEQYF	TGTGCCAGTAGTTTGACTAGCGTAGCCTACGAGCAGTACTTC
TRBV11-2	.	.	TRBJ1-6	CASSLEAGDNSPLHF	TGTGCCAGCAGCTTAGAGGCAGGAGATAATTCACCCCTCCACTTT
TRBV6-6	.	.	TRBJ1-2	CASSRQVNYGYTF	TGTGCCAGCAGCCGACAGGTTAACTATGGCTACACCTTC
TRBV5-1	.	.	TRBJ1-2	CASSSPHGNYGYTF	TGCGCCAGCAGCTCCCCCCACGGGAACTATGGCTACACCTTC
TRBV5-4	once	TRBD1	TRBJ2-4	CASRPDRESDIQYF	TGTGCCAGCAGGCCGGACAGGGAGTCCGACATTCAGTACTTC
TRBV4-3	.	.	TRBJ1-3	CASSQVSGTIYF	TGCGCCAGCAGCCAAGTATCCGGGACCATATATTTT
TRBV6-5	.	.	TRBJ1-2	CASSYSLQGHYGYTF	TGTGCCAGCAGTTACTCTCTGCAGGGTCACTATGGCTACACCTTC
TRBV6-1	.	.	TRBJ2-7	CASSDQGGGGYEQYF	TGTGCCAGCAGCGACCAGGGGGGCGGGGGATACGAGCAGTACTTC
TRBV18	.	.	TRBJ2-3	CASSPKQGPDTQYF	TGTGCCAGCTCACCAAAGCAGGGCCCAGATACGCAGTATTTT
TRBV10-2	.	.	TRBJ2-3	CASSAELVQADTQYF	TGCGCCAGCAGTGCGGAACTTGTTCAAGCAGATACGCAGTATTTT
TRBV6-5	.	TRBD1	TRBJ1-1	CASIPGQGILAFF	TGTGCCAGCATCCCCGGACAGGGCATTCTTGCTTTCTTT
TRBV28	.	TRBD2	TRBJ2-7	CASSPGGTPYEQYF	TGTGCCAGCAGTCCGGGGGGTACCCCCTACGAGCAGTACTTC
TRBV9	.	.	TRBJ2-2	CASSLSPYFKSGELFF	TGTGCCAGCAGCCTCAGTCCCTATTTCAAATCCGGGGAGCTGTTTTTT
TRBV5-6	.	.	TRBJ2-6	CASSLFEMGDSGANVLTF	TGTGCCAGCAGCTTGTTTGAAATGGGGGACTCTGGGGCCAACGTCCTGACTTTC
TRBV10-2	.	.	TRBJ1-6	CASSESQATGSPLHF	TGCGCCAGCAGTGAGTCGCAGGCAACCGGGTCACCCCTCCACTTT
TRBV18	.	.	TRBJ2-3	CASSPPSTDTQYF	TGTGCCAGCTCACCACCTTCGACAGATACGCAGTATTTT
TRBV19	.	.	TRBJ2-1	CASSIQGTSRNEQFF	TGTGCCAGTAGTATTCAGGGGACTTCTCGGAATGAGCAGTTCTTC
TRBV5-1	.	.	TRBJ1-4	CASSPGTVATNEKLFF	TGCGCCAGCAGCCCGGGGACGGTTGCAACTAATGAAAAACTGTTTTTT
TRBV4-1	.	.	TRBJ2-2	CASSQVGTHTGELFF	TGCGCCAGCAGCCAAGTAGGCACTCACACCGGGGAGCTGTTTTTT
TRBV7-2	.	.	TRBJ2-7	CASSERQVPPYEQYF	TGTGCCAGCAGCGAACGACAGGTACCCCCCTACGAGCAGTACTTC